The next 8 T cell receptor beta chains were all read from a single sample in a study of blood T cell repertoires in COVID-19. Assay used: immunoSEQ multiplex PCR; TCRdb lists only in-frame clones, some missing. The data show 76,000 or so clones, over 70% seen once. The sample taken for sequencing was peripheral blood. The receptor source for this set is a man aged 45-65 years with acute or convalescent COVID-19.

V usage is TRBV5-1 and J usage is TRBJ2-6, with a weak D call TRBD1 (6 bases). Germline V gives CDR1 SGHRS, CDR2 YFSETQ. This CDR3 comprises 15 residues. Deletions cut 4 bases from V and 2 bases from J, with 10 bases between. The CDR3: CASSTRGPGANVLTF. The CDR3 DNA is TGCGCCAGCAGCACCAGGGGCCCTGGGGCCAACGTCCTGACTTTC.

J is TRBJ2-6 and V is TRBV18; 9 bases fit TRBD1. Losses at the gene ends were 3 bases for V and 1 base for J; bases not matched to a gene: 7. Germline CDR1 is KGHSH and CDR2 is LQKENI. CDR3 length: 18 residues. CDR3 sequence (DNA): TGTGCCAGCTCACCCGTAGAACAGGGGGCTTCTGGGGCCAACGTCCTGACTTTC. Translation: CASSPVEQGASGANVLTF.

This clone came up a few times. The V call is TRBV3-1 (or the pseudogene TRBV3-2), the J call TRBJ1-3, with 7 bases fitting TRBD1. CDR1 and CDR2 from the germline V gene are LGHDT and YNNKEL (reference sequence). V shed 4 bases, J shed 6 bases, and the junction held 3 bases outside the gene matches. This CDR3 contains 13 residues. The CDR3 spells CASSRQGENTIYF. The CDR3, as DNA: TGTGCCAGCAGCCGACAGGGCGAAAACACCATATATTTT.

The J gene is TRBJ1-1, the V gene TRBV5-1; maybe TRBD1 (5 bases). This CDR3 has 15 amino acids. V was shortened by 1 base and J by 1 base, with 11 bases between the two germline ends. CDR1 and CDR2 from the germline V gene are SGHRS and YFSETQ. In DNA form, the CDR3 reads TGCGCCAGCAGCTTGTGGTGGCAGGGGAACACTGAAGCTTTCTTT. Protein sequence: CASSLWWQGNTEAFF.

V gene TRBV6-2 or TRBV6-3 combines with J gene TRBJ2-7; D gene ambiguous. Germline V lookup: CDR1 MNHEY, CDR2 SVGEGT. V dropped 3 bases and J dropped 6 bases, with 12 bases sitting between them. This CDR3 has 13 amino acids. DNA of the CDR3: TGTGCCAGCAGTTATCAGAAGCGAAGCGAGCAGTACTTC. Translation: CASSYQKRSEQYF.

The V call is TRBV6-5, the J call TRBJ1-5, with D possibly being TRBD1 (5 bases). Germline assignment: CDR1 MNHEY and CDR2 SVGAGI. The V end lost 2 bases, the J end lost 4 bases, and 12 bases lay between the germline ends. The CDR3 length is 15 residues. CDR3 amino acids: CASSYIQGLNQPQHF. In DNA form, the CDR3 reads TGTGCCAGCAGTTACATCCAGGGATTGAATCAGCCCCAGCATTTT.

V is TRBV27 and J is TRBJ1-1; TRBD1 matches at 7 bases. The CDR3 contains 13 residues. After removal of 5 bases from V and 7 bases from J, the junction contained 7 bases not matched to a gene. Per germline, CDR1 MNHEY and CDR2 SMNVEV (reference sequence). The CDR3 spells CASSLLGQSEAFF. CDR3 DNA sequence: TGTGCCAGCAGTCTCTTGGGACAGAGTGAAGCTTTCTTT.

The chain is built from TRBV9 and TRBJ2-3; 11 bases map to TRBD2. J gave up 4 bases and V 4 bases, and 2 bases lay outside the gene matches. The CDR3 is 14 amino acids. The V gene's germline CDR1 is SGDLS and CDR2 YYNGEE. CDR3 coding DNA: TGTGCCAGCAGCCTGACTAGCGGGGCAGATACGCAGTATTTT. Its protein product is CASSLTSGADTQYF.